This entry lists 31 T cell receptor beta chains sequenced from one sample in a study of T-cell reconstitution after alpha-beta-depleted transplantation in children. TCRbeta library construction was performed incorporating unique molecular identifiers. TCRdb independently ran MiXCR on the PCR reads; one entry per CDR3 protein. This table holds approximately 390,000 distinct CDR3 sequences, about a tenth found once. The sequencing here drew on PBMCs from the stem cell graft donor, taken from the stem cell graft. Receptor source: a human donor who donated a stem cell graft to a child with acute myeloid leukemia.

V usage is TRBV5-1 and J usage is TRBJ1-2; D not resolved. There are 13 residues in the CDR3. CDR1 is SGHRS, CDR2 YFSETQ, per germline. V was cut by 0 bases and J by 7 bases, with 10 bases left in between. As DNA, the CDR3 is TGCGCCAGCAGCTTGGGGGGTGATCGTGGCTACACCTTC. Its protein is CASSLGGDRGYTF.

CDR3 in DNA: TGTGCCAGCAGCATCTACTCCGGGGGGGCAGGCGGTGAGCAGTTCTTC. Residues: CASSIYSGGAGGEQFF. This chain uses TRBV11-3 with TRBJ2-1; TRBD2 aligns across 8 bases. Trimming cost V 5 bases and J 9 bases; bases outside gene matches: 15. The CDR3 extends over 16 amino acids. Germline V gene data show CDR1 as SGHNT and CDR2 as YENEEA.

This clonotype was detected only a few times. The chain joins TRBV12-3 or TRBV12-4 to TRBJ2-1; a possible D gene is TRBD1 (5 bases). CDR3 length: 14 residues. Trimming took 2 bases from V and 9 from J, leaving 14 bases between them. The CDR3 DNA is TGTGCCAGCAGTTTATCGGCAGGGCGGAGTGAGCAGTTCTTC. Translation gives CASSLSAGRSEQFF.

The chain links TRBV4-1 to TRBJ1-4; possible D gene TRBD1, 6 bases. Germline CDR1 MGHRA, CDR2 YSYEKL. The CDR3 is 15 residues long. Trimming removed 6 bases from V and 6 bases from J, with 17 bases in between. The CDR3 nucleotides are TGCGCCAGCAGTCGTTTATGGGGGGCGGATGAAAAACTGTTTTTT. Translation gives CASSRLWGADEKLFF.

This clonotype came up a few times. The chain uses TRBV7-2 and TRBJ1-2; no clear D gene. From germline, CDR1 is SGHTA and CDR2 FQGNSA. V lost 0 bases and J 4 bases, leaving 9 bases between the germline ends. The CDR3 is 14 residues long. The CDR3 DNA reads as TGTGCCAGCAGCTTAGCCAGGAGCGGCTATGGCTACACCTTC. It translates to CASSLARSGYGYTF.

At least ten counts were recorded for this clonotype. The chain joins TRBV20-1 to TRBJ2-7; tentatively, D is TRBD1 (5 bases). Germline CDR1 reads DFQATT; CDR2 reads SNEGSKA (reference sequence). V gave up 0 bases and J gave up 4 bases, with 13 bases separating them. The CDR3 sequence is 14 residues long. CDR3 in DNA: TGCAGTGCTAGAGATTTGGGGCAGGTGTACGAGCAGTACTTC. Translating gives CSARDLGQVYEQYF.

This clonotype was observed a few times. This chain connects TRBV12-3 or TRBV12-4 to TRBJ2-4, with D possibly TRBD2 on 6 matching bases. CDR3 length: 13 residues. V dropped 2 bases and J dropped 5 bases, with 7 bases sitting between them. The CDR3 loop reads CASSLSGENIQYF. As DNA, the CDR3 is TGTGCCAGCAGTTTATCGGGAGAAAACATTCAGTACTTC.

The sample holds a few counts of this clonotype. The chain combines TRBV7-9 with TRBJ2-5, with TRBD2 identical over 7 bases. Looked up from germline, CDR1 is SEHNR and CDR2 is FQNEAQ (reference sequence). The CDR3 is 12 amino acids. V lost 7 bases, J lost 5 bases, and 4 bases stayed unmatched. CDR3 amino acids: CASNGGFETQYF. CDR3 sequence (DNA): TGTGCCAGCAACGGGGGGTTCGAGACCCAGTACTTC.

This clonotype has more than one count but fewer than ten. The rearrangement uses TRBV29-1 and TRBJ2-4; D unclear. The CDR3 sequence is 13 residues long. The germline V and J ends were trimmed by 5 bases and 3 bases, with 11 bases remaining between them. From germline, CDR1 is SQVTM and CDR2 ANQGSEA. CDR3 coding DNA: TGCAGCGTTACGGCCCAGAACAAAAACATTCAGTACTTC. The encoded protein is CSVTAQNKNIQYF. The whole variable domain, remainder taken from reference TRBV29-1 and TRBJ2-4, is SAVISQKPSRDICQRGTSLTIQCQVDSQVTMMFWYRQQPGQSLTLIATANQGSEATYESGFVIDKFPISRPNLTFSTLTVSNMSPEDSSIYLCSVTAQNKNIQYFGAGTRLSVL.

This chain uses TRBV20-1 with TRBJ2-1; 10 nucleotides align to TRBD1. The junction had 24 bases not matched to a gene; V was cut back by 1 base and J by 3 bases. CDR1 is DFQATT and CDR2 is SNEGSKA in the germline V gene (reference sequence). The CDR3 has 22 residues. Here the CDR3 DNA reads TGCAGTGCTAGAGTCCACCTGCGGCCGGGACAGGGGTCACAACAACGCTACAATGAGCAGTTCTTC. This sequence encodes CSARVHLRPGQGSQQRYNEQFF.

Many counts were recorded for this clonotype. The chain combines TRBV6-2 or TRBV6-3 with TRBJ1-5, with unresolved D. V was trimmed by 5 bases and J by 3 bases, leaving 14 bases between them. The germline V gene has CDR1 MNHEY and CDR2 SVGEGT. CDR3 length equals 15 residues. The CDR3 loop is CASSQVPAFNQPQHF. The CDR3 DNA sequence: TGTGCCAGCAGTCAAGTCCCAGCCTTCAATCAGCCCCAGCATTTT.

The sample holds many counts of this clonotype. This chain links TRBV29-1 with TRBJ2-3, with 10 bases that match TRBD2. This CDR3 contains 14 residues. After removal of 6 bases from V and 6 bases from J, the junction contained 9 bases not matched to a gene. The germline gives CDR1 SQVTM, CDR2 ANQGSEA. The CDR3 DNA follows: TGCAGCGTCGCTACTAGCGGGACGTCGGATACGCAGTATTTT. Its protein product is CSVATSGTSDTQYF.

The rearrangement links TRBV20-1 to TRBJ2-7; 11 bases are shared with TRBD2. This CDR3 region has 13 residues. V lost 6 bases, J lost 7 bases, and 8 bases stayed unmatched. Germline V gives CDR1 DFQATT, CDR2 SNEGSKA (reference sequence). This CDR3 reads CSAHSGRAREQYF. CDR3 coding DNA: TGCAGTGCCCATAGCGGGAGGGCCAGAGAGCAGTACTTC.

This clonotype was seen ten or more times. This chain joins TRBV6-2 or TRBV6-3 and TRBJ2-3, with 8 bases lining up with TRBD2. J lost 3 bases, V lost 2 bases, and 7 bases had no gene match. This CDR3 is built from 16 residues. Looked up from germline, CDR1 is MNHEY and CDR2 is SVGEGT. CDR3 protein: CASSYHGRALTDTQYF. CDR3 sequence (DNA): TGTGCCAGCAGTTACCACGGGAGGGCATTGACAGATACGCAGTATTTT.

This clonotype was recorded many times. The chain couples TRBV7-3 to TRBJ2-1, with D perhaps matching TRBD1 (6 bases). Germline assignment: CDR1 SGHTA and CDR2 FQGTGA. Trimming removed 3 bases from V and 7 bases from J, with 13 bases in between. The CDR3 extends over 14 amino acids. CDR3 sequence reads: CASSFGQRRNEQFF. CDR3 bases: TGTGCCAGCAGCTTTGGACAGCGGAGAAATGAGCAGTTCTTC.

This sequence joins TRBV20-1 and TRBJ2-1, with D perhaps TRBD2 (5 bases). The CDR3 runs to 15 residues. Germline V gives CDR1 DFQATT, CDR2 SNEGSKA (reference sequence). Trimming stripped 6 bases from V and 8 bases from J, with 23 bases between. The CDR3 sequence is CSAELWPIGGYEQFF. The CDR3 DNA is TGCAGTGCAGAACTCTGGCCCATCGGCGGGTATGAGCAGTTCTTC.

This clonotype has at least ten counts. The chain carries TRBV12-3 or TRBV12-4 and TRBJ1-5; 8 bases are shared with TRBD1. The CDR3 is made up of 15 amino acids. Germline trimming cut 3 bases from V and 6 bases from J; bases unmatched to any gene: 7. The CDR3 coding sequence is TGTGCCAGCAGTTTGGCAGGGGGCGTAAGTCAGCCCCAGCATTTT. Its translation is CASSLAGGVSQPQHF.

The chain is built from TRBV7-2 and TRBJ2-3; D ambiguous. The CDR3 length is 13 residues. With 2 bases removed from V and 7 bases from J, the gap between germline ends came to 10 bases. From germline, CDR1 is SGHTA and CDR2 FQGNSA. CDR3 DNA sequence: TGTGCCAGCAGCTTATCTCCGAGTAATACGCAGTATTTT. This gives the protein CASSLSPSNTQYF.

This clonotype occurred many times. The chain joins TRBV29-1 to TRBJ2-6, with D unresolved. The length of the CDR3 is 14 residues. The ends were cut back, 5 bases at V and 0 bases at J, with 8 bases in the middle. The germline V gene has CDR1 SQVTM and CDR2 ANQGSEA. Written as DNA, the CDR3 is TGCAGCGTTTTCGGCAGCTCTGGGGCCAACGTCCTGACTTTC. Its translation: CSVFGSSGANVLTF.

As for this clonotype: Relative to the germline gene, one junction end is altered; a read error may explain this. The rearrangement joins TRBV12-3 or TRBV12-4 to TRBJ2-1, with 12 bases identical to TRBD2. CDR3 size: 18 residues. CDR3 sequence reads: CASCFWTSGTSSYNEQFF. Written as DNA, the CDR3 is TGTGCCAGCTGTTTTTGGACTAGCGGGACGAGCTCCTACAATGAGCAGTTCTTC.

The genes are TRBV18 and TRBJ1-2, with 10 nucleotides matching TRBD1. V shed 3 bases and J 5 bases; nucleotides not matched to a gene: 6. CDR3 length: 15 residues. Per germline, CDR1 KGHSH and CDR2 LQKENI. The CDR3 loop reads CASSPTGTGDYGYTF. The CDR3 coding sequence is TGTGCCAGCTCACCCACCGGGACAGGGGATTATGGCTACACCTTC.

The chain links TRBV6-5 to TRBJ1-3; the D is unclear. The ends were cut back, 4 bases at V and 8 bases at J, with 9 bases in the middle. CDR3 length: 12 residues. The germline CDR1 and CDR2 sequences are MNHEY and SVGAGI. CDR3 in DNA: TGTGCCAGCAGTTCTCCGGGAGACACCATATATTTT. Residues: CASSSPGDTIYF.

This clonotype was observed a handful of times. This sequence joins TRBV5-1 and TRBJ2-5; 7 positions agree with TRBD1. The CDR3 totals 15 residues. Trimming at V came to 4 bases and at J to 5 bases, leaving 11 bases not matched to a gene. Per germline, CDR1 SGHRS and CDR2 YFSETQ. The CDR3 bases are TGCGCCAGCAGCACCCGGGACAGAGGTGGGGAGACCCAGTACTTC. Encoded protein: CASSTRDRGGETQYF.

This chain uses TRBV7-9 with TRBJ2-7; 11 bases fit TRBD1. The V segment lost 10 bases and the J segment 1 base; nucleotides outside the gene matches: 3. Germline V gene data show CDR1 as SEHNR and CDR2 as FQNEAQ (reference sequence). This CDR3 is 13 amino acids long. The CDR3 nucleotides read TGTGCCACCGGACAGGGGGCTTCCTACGAGCAGTACTTC. The encoded protein is CATGQGASYEQYF.

This clonotype came up a few times. The chain carries TRBV11-1 and TRBJ1-3; D is unresolved. The V end was cut by 2 bases, the J end by 0 bases, with 17 bases between. Germline values: CDR1 SGHAT, CDR2 FQDESV (reference sequence). CDR3 size: 18 residues. DNA for the CDR3: TGTGCCAGCAGCTTAATGGGTGCAGCCTGGAGCTCTGGAAACACCATATATTTT. Translation: CASSLMGAAWSSGNTIYF.

The rearrangement joins TRBV2 to TRBJ2-3; D call uncertain. This CDR3 is built from 14 residues. Germline V gene lookup returns CDR1 SNHLY and CDR2 FYNNEI. The V gene lost 10 bases and the J gene lost 1 base, with 15 bases spanning the gap. The CDR3 region has the DNA TGTGCCATCACCCTGGCCCTTCGCACAGATACGCAGTATTTT. Protein: CAITLALRTDTQYF.

The chain has TRBV6-1 and TRBJ1-1; D remains unclear. Germline V gene sequence: CDR1 MNHNS, CDR2 SASEGT. Trimming cost V 3 bases and J 0 bases, with 8 bases left between them. This CDR3 contains 14 residues. The CDR3 bases are TGTGCCAGCAGTGAGATAGGCCTGAACACTGAAGCTTTCTTT. This gives the protein CASSEIGLNTEAFF.

The chain couples TRBV6-1 to TRBJ1-5; 10 positions match TRBD1. Germline V gene lookup returns CDR1 MNHNS and CDR2 SASEGT. This CDR3 is built from 14 residues. The ends lost 5 bases at V and 6 bases at J; junction bases unmatched: 4. CDR3 sequence: CASSQGTGVQPQHF. CDR3 sequence (DNA): TGTGCCAGCAGTCAAGGGACAGGGGTTCAGCCCCAGCATTTT.

The chain uses TRBV10-2 and TRBJ2-1; 10 positions match TRBD1. V lost 5 bases, J lost 0 bases, and 7 bases stayed unmatched. CDR3 length equals 17 residues. Germline V CDR1 and CDR2: WSHSY, SAAADI. The CDR3 nucleotides read TGCGCCAGCAGTTTCCCGGGACAGGGGATCTCCTACAATGAGCAGTTCTTC. Protein sequence: CASSFPGQGISYNEQFF.

This clonotype was seen at least ten times. The rearrangement uses TRBV20-1 and TRBJ2-3; 13 bases match TRBD2. The CDR3 has 15 amino acids. Trimming removed 6 bases from V and 2 bases from J; junction bases left unmatched: 5. CDR1 and CDR2 (germline): DFQATT, SNEGSKA (reference sequence). CDR3 loop: CSAPGLAGTTDTQYF. The DNA for the CDR3 is TGCAGTGCGCCGGGACTAGCGGGGACCACAGATACGCAGTATTTT.

This clonotype was seen many times. V is TRBV12-3 or TRBV12-4 and J is TRBJ2-1; D ambiguous. CDR3 size: 12 residues. Trimming took off 5 bases at V and 13 bases at J, with 15 bases between the two ends. CDR3 DNA sequence: TGTGCCAGCAGTCTCCCGACTCTGCCCCAGTTCTTC. Translating gives CASSLPTLPQFF.